This T cell receptor (beta chain) came from a study of blood T cell repertoires in COVID-19. Across the study: Italy, Spain and the United States were the sources of the convalescent and acute COVID-19 samples.

Sequencing used immunoSEQ multiplex PCR; TCRdb keeps in-frame clones, though not all of them. The sample contains 70,000 to 90,000 clones, about 88% of which appear only once. Seattle researchers signed up patients amid active infection and tracked them longitudinally. CDR3 length: 16 amino acids. With 3 bases clipped from V and 7 bases from J, the junction kept 8 bases outside the gene matches. Germline CDR1 and CDR2: SGDLS and YYNGEE. The sequencing sample was made of peripheral blood. The gene calls are TRBV9 and TRBJ1-6; 9 positions agree with TRBD1. The TCR was taken from a man at least 80 years old with COVID-19, enrolled during active disease. The DNA for the CDR3 is TGTGCCAGCAGCGGATACGGGACAGGGCAAAATTCACCCCTCCACTTT. Translated: CASSGYGTGQNSPLHF.